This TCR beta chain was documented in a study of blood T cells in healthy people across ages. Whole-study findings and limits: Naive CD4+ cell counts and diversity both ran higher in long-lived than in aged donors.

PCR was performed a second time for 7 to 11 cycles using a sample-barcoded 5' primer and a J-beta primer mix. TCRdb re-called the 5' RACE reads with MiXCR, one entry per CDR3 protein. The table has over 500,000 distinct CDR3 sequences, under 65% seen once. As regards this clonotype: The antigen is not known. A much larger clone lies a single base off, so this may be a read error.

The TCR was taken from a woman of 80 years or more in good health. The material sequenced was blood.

As DNA, the CDR3 is TGTGCCAGCAGGGGGACTAACGCCCACAATGAGCAGTTCTTC. Its translation is CASRGTNAHNEQFF. The V gene is TRBV12-3 or TRBV12-4, the J gene TRBJ2-1; 7 bases map to TRBD2. J was trimmed by 5 bases and V by 6 bases; bases with no gene match: 7. The CDR3 contains 14 residues.